These 4 T cell receptor beta chains originate from one sample sequenced in a study of sequential checkpoint blockade in melanoma (dated by TCRdb to between 2018 and 2021). The library was produced with the immunoSEQ multiplex PCR assay. TCRdb limited this immuneACCESS table to in-frame rearrangements with V and J called. A share of clones is missing; checked studies link under half to unresolved V genes, and the rest is unexplained. Within this sample are fewer than 15,000 clones, with 82% of them counted one time only. The top ten clonotypes cover around 28% of the sample. This sample's treatment or condition label indicates: randomized to nivolumab then ipilimumab (arm A) or the reverse (arm B). The sample consisted of CD8+ T cells sorted from blood (inferred from file names), taken from a patient given nivolumab and ipilimumab in sequence. Every receptor here comes from a human donor with melanoma.

In this sample, this clone turned up once. The chain links TRBV27 to TRBJ1-3, with a possible D match to TRBD1 (6 bases). Germline values: CDR1 MNHEY, CDR2 SMNVEV (reference sequence). The CDR3 totals 14 residues. Trimming removed 8 bases at V and 6 bases at J, with 17 bases between. The CDR3 sequence: CASRSQGSLNTIYF. DNA for the CDR3: TGTGCCAGCCGAAGTCAGGGGAGCCTAAACACCATATATTTT.

The chain has TRBV28 and TRBJ2-7, with unresolved D. The CDR3 covers 13 residues. V dropped 7 bases and J dropped 1 base, with 11 bases sitting between them. Germline CDR1 MDHEN, CDR2 SYDVKM. This CDR3 is CASTFQDSYEQYF. The CDR3 DNA reads as TGTGCCAGCACCTTCCAGGATTCCTACGAGCAGTACTTC. The variable domain in full, with the rest retrieved from reference TRBV28 and TRBJ2-7, is DVKVTQSSRYLVKRTGEKVFLECVQDMDHENMFWYRQDPGLGLRLIYFSYDVKMKEKGDIPEGYSVSREKKERFSLILESASTNQTSMYLCASTFQDSYEQYFGPGTRLTVT.

A word on this clone: A far larger clone is a single base away, which makes a read error likely. The rearrangement uses TRBV9 and TRBJ2-1, with 7 bases that match TRBD2. The CDR3 consists of 13 residues. The junction had 12 bases not matched to a gene; V was cut back by 3 bases and J by 15 bases. Germline V gene data show CDR1 as SGDLS and CDR2 as YYNGEE. The CDR3 spells CASSAPWTSQPFF. In DNA form, the CDR3 reads TGTGCCAGCAGCGCGCCCTGGACTAGTCAGCCGTTCTTC.

The chain has TRBV7-3 and TRBJ2-1, with D unresolved. The germline gives CDR1 SGHTA, CDR2 FQGTGA. Trimming took 1 base from V and 2 from J, leaving 6 bases between them. The CDR3 covers 14 residues. The CDR3 is CASSLNAAYNEQFF. Written as DNA, the CDR3 is TGTGCCAGCAGCTTAAACGCAGCCTACAATGAGCAGTTCTTC.